The sequence of this TCR beta chain was determined in a study of shared T cell receptors in the human thymus. Trimming took 4 bases from V and 3 from J; bases not matched to a gene: 15. The germline gives CDR1 SGHRS, CDR2 YFSETQ. CDR3 size: 17 residues. The table came from immunoSEQ multiplex PCR; TCRdb's copy has only in-frame clones and leaves some out. The data show about 660,000 clones, 70% to 90% seen once. The same specimen was also included in a second study, on human thymus T cells. That study adds: Donors were healthy Finnish babies undergoing corrective operations for congenital heart defects. Corrective cardiac surgery supplied the resected thymus tissue. Related research described strongly overlapping thymic repertoires in unrelated people.

This receptor was identified in a boy less than two years old with a congenital heart defect. The gene calls are TRBV5-1 and TRBJ1-2; 7 bases are shared with TRBD1. Specimen: thymocytes. In DNA form, the CDR3 reads TGCGCCAGCAGCCTAAAACGGACAGGCCAGGAGGACTATGGCTACACCTTC. The encoded protein is CASSLKRTGQEDYGYTF.